This T cell receptor (beta chain) is from a study of technical replicates of blood from a few donors. Profiling relied on immunoSEQ multiplex PCR, and the TCRdb table lists in-frame clones only, not all of them. The sample holds tens of thousands of clones, around nine tenths seen once. Germline V gene data show CDR1 as SEHNR and CDR2 as FQNEAQ (reference sequence). The V gene lost 6 bases and the J gene lost 6 bases, with 18 bases spanning the gap. There are 15 residues in the CDR3. The chain has TRBV7-9 and TRBJ2-1, with a possible D match to TRBD2 (5 bases). This sequence was found in a human donor in good health. Some clones in this sample may be carry-over from other donors' samples. The sample consisted of PBMCs. The CDR3 loop is CASSVVLGEFNEQFF. CDR3 nucleotides: TGTGCCAGCAGTGTCGTCCTCGGGGAGTTCAATGAGCAGTTCTTC.